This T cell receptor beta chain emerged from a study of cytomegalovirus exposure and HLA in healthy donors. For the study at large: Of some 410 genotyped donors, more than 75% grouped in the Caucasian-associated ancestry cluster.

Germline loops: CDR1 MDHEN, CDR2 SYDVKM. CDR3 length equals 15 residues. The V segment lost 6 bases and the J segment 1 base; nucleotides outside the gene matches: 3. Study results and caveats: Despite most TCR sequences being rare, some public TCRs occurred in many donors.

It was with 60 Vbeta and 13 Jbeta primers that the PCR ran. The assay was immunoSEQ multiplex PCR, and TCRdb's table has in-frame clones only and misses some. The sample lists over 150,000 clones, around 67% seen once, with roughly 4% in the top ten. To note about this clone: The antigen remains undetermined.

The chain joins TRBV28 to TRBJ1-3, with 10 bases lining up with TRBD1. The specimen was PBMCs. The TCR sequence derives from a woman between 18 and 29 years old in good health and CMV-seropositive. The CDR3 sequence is CASSDRGPSGNTIYF. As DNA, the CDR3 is TGTGCCAGCAGCGACAGGGGGCCGTCTGGAAACACCATATATTTT.